These T cell receptor beta chains were read from a single sample in a study of monozygotic twins with inflammatory bowel disease. Using the 5' RACE reads, TCRdb records one entry per CDR3 protein without DNA. Recorded for this sample: approximately 400,000 distinct CDR3 sequences. The sequencing sample was made of blood. The receptors were gathered from a human donor with ulcerative colitis or Crohn's disease, or a healthy co-twin of an affected twin (not recorded which). Each CDR3 is given with its conserved first and last residue. Each record gives: CDR3 length, V gene, J gene, CDR3 protein.

13	TRBV2	TRBJ1-1	CASTMLGATEAFF
14	TRBV5-1	TRBJ1-1	CASSQDSTNTEAFF
13	TRBV2	TRBJ2-5	CASNPRTGETQYF
14	TRBV18	TRBJ1-1	CASSPVTLNTEAFF
16	TRBV15	TRBJ2-5	CATSRDHPGRGETQYF
14	TRBV19	TRBJ2-2	CATGTSGITGELFF
12	TRBV7-2	TRBJ2-5	CASSLVKETQYF
14	TRBV7-8	TRBJ1-5	CASSLVFGQGPQHF
13	TRBV6-1	TRBJ1-4	CASSEMGPEKLFF
15	TRBV21-1	TRBJ2-7	CASSERDRRLYEQYF
13	TRBV10-3	TRBJ1-1	CAIAQATEAEAFF
17	TRBV7-9	TRBJ1-2	CASSGTPGRPFTNGYTF
14	TRBV10-3	TRBJ2-1	CASERGGTYNEQFF
16	TRBV28	TRBJ1-5	CASSFINRLSNQPQHF
16	TRBV7-2	TRBJ2-1	CASSRAPGQGYNEQFF
14	TRBV12-3/TRBV12-4	TRBJ1-1	CASNPDRGFSEAFF
14	TRBV2	TRBJ2-6	CASRRGGGANVLTF
17	TRBV5-1	TRBJ2-3	CASSPFSGRAVTDTQYF
16	TRBV29-1	TRBJ2-3	CSARRAGGARTDTQYF
11	TRBV18	TRBJ1-1	CASSLKNEAFF
13	TRBV20-1	TRBJ1-2	CSARAGTGGGYTF
15	TRBV21-1	TRBJ2-3	CASSNLTSSTDTQYF